This T cell receptor (beta chain) was retrieved from a study of blood T cells in healthy people across ages. Caucasian, healthy and from Russia, the donors were aged between 6 and 90. This clonotype came up a few times. CDR3 length equals 15 residues. Trimming at V came to 4 bases and at J to 2 bases, leaving 2 bases not matched to a gene. Germline V gene data show CDR1 as MGHRA and CDR2 as YSYEKL. A sample-barcoded 5' primer and a J-beta primer mix were used in a second PCR of about 6 to 12 cycles. From the 5' RACE reads, TCRdb called clonotypes with MiXCR, one entry per CDR3 protein. Seen here are approximately 1.5 million distinct CDR3 sequences, around 35% observed once, and the top ten hold roughly 12%.

This chain joins TRBV4-1 and TRBJ2-3; 11 bases map to TRBD2. The source is a woman in her 30s in good health. Sequencing was carried out using blood. CDR3 sequence reads: CASSRSGRATDTQYF. In DNA form, the CDR3 reads TGCGCCAGCAGCCGTAGCGGGAGGGCCACAGATACGCAGTATTTT.